A single TCR beta chain is shown here with its context. The sample is drawn from a study of blood T cell repertoires in COVID-19. Across the study: Both acute and convalescent COVID-19 samples were obtained from the United States, Italy and Spain. From T cells, B-cell-depleted T cells, or PBMCs came the material, which was cDNA or gDNA.

With 6 bases removed from V and 2 bases from J, the gap between germline ends came to 14 bases. CDR3 length: 15 residues. Germline assignment: CDR1 SGHVS and CDR2 FQNEAQ. Original methodology: Scientists estimated how many nucleated cells there were by amplifying reference gene primers. The protocol was immunoSEQ multiplex PCR, while the TCRdb copy is restricted to in-frame clones and leaves out a portion. The V and J calls and the clone size are those of that table, but D and trimming were determined from the DNA. The table has a few hundred thousand clones, roughly 83% seen once. This receptor was identified in a man older than 75 with acute or convalescent COVID-19. Sequenced: peripheral blood. V is TRBV7-8 and J is TRBJ1-3; tentative D call: TRBD1 (6 bases). CDR3 protein: CASSHRELAGNTIYF. In DNA, the CDR3 is TGTGCCAGCAGTCACAGGGAACTTGCTGGAAACACCATATATTTT.